The 24 T cell receptor beta chains given below trace back to one sample, sequenced in a study of human T cells and chemical hapten exposure. The sample's time point: pre-sensitization, week 0. Indicated treatment: therapeutic diphenylcyclopropenone sensitization with weekly scalp DPC. A single record per CDR3 protein comes from TCRdb applying MiXCR to the RACE reads. Of approximately 79,000 distinct CDR3 sequences in the sample, around 8.8% were seen once. Specimen: whole blood, collected in connection with sensitization to the hapten diphenylcyclopropenone (DPC). Receptors were obtained from a man in his forties or fifties with alopecia areata. Some clones in this sample may be carry-over from other donors' samples.

This clonotype was seen only a few times. The gene calls are TRBV20-1 and TRBJ2-3, with D tentatively TRBD2 (7 bases). The V end was cut by 0 bases, the J end by 3 bases, with 16 bases between. Looked up from germline, CDR1 is DFQATT and CDR2 is SNEGSKA (reference sequence). The CDR3 is 16 residues long. CDR3 protein: CSARDPGGGRTDTQYF. In DNA form, the CDR3 reads TGCAGTGCTAGAGATCCGGGGGGCGGTAGGACAGATACGCAGTATTTT.

The V gene is TRBV7-9, the J gene TRBJ2-7; D is ambiguous. The CDR3 covers 12 residues. Trimming removed 5 bases from V and 3 bases from J, with 8 bases in between. Germline-derived CDR1 and CDR2 are SEHNR and FQNEAQ (reference sequence). The CDR3 spells CASSRTDYEQYF. CDR3 DNA sequence: TGTGCCAGCAGCCGGACGGACTACGAGCAGTACTTC.

This clonotype was counted many times. The chain recombines TRBV3-1 with TRBJ2-3, with D unclear. The CDR3 covers 11 residues. The V end lost 1 base, the J end lost 14 bases, and 10 bases lay between the germline ends. From germline, CDR1 is LGHDT and CDR2 YNNKEL (reference sequence). The CDR3 nucleotides are TGTGCCAGCAGCCAAGCCACCTATATGTATTTT. It encodes CASSQATYMYF.

A remark on this clonotype: This may come from a read error, since a much larger clone is one base off. The chain has TRBV12-3 or TRBV12-4 and TRBJ2-4, with 10 bases lining up with TRBD2. The CDR3 consists of 16 residues. The CDR3 DNA reads TGTGACAGCAGTTTTCTTGGGACTAGCGACAAAAACATTCAGTACTTC. Amino acid sequence: CDSSFLGTSDKNIQYF.

This clonotype was seen ten or more times. Written as DNA, the CDR3 is TGCAGCCAAGCACAGGGTCCAGATACGCAGTATTTT. Protein: CSQAQGPDTQYF. The chain couples TRBV29-1 to TRBJ2-3, with D possibly TRBD1 on 6 matching bases. The CDR3 consists of 12 residues. Germline V CDR1 and CDR2: SQVTM, ANQGSEA. The ends were cut back, 8 bases at V and 4 bases at J, with 13 bases in the middle.

This clonotype showed up many times. The chain carries TRBV5-6 and TRBJ1-5; D possibly corresponds to TRBD1 (5 bases). This CDR3 is built from 14 residues. The V gene's germline CDR1 is SGHDT and CDR2 YYEEEE. With 0 bases removed from V and 6 bases from J, the gap between germline ends came to 10 bases. DNA for the CDR3: TGTGCCAGCAGCTTGGAGGGGTATGGTCAGCCCCAGCATTTT. It translates to CASSLEGYGQPQHF.

This clonotype was recorded many times. The CDR3 protein is CASAPLGGIGDNEQFF. DNA for the CDR3: TGTGCTAGTGCTCCCCTGGGGGGTATCGGAGACAATGAGCAGTTCTTC. The chain joins TRBV12-5 to TRBJ2-1, with a possible D match to TRBD2 (6 bases). Germline V lookup: CDR1 LGHNT, CDR2 FRNRAP. The CDR3 sequence is 16 residues long. V lost 7 bases and J 5 bases, leaving 21 bases between the germline ends.

This chain connects TRBV18 to TRBJ2-3; D remains unclear. Trimming removed 4 bases from V and 2 bases from J, with 7 bases in between. This CDR3 is 13 amino acids long. From germline, CDR1 is KGHSH and CDR2 LQKENI. The CDR3 loop is CASSLPNTDTQYF. DNA of the CDR3: TGTGCCAGCTCACTCCCTAACACAGATACGCAGTATTTT.

V and J are TRBV3-1 and TRBJ1-2, with a weak D call TRBD1 (6 bases). Germline CDR1 is LGHDT and CDR2 is YNNKEL (reference sequence). V lost 1 base, J lost 4 bases, and 10 bases lay in between. This CDR3 is 14 amino acids long. In DNA, the CDR3 is TGTGCCAGCAGCCAAGTCGGGGGCCGCTATGGCTACACCTTC. Amino acid sequence: CASSQVGGRYGYTF.

The rearrangement joins TRBV5-1 to TRBJ2-7, with D uncertain. The CDR3 sequence is 12 residues long. Trimming pared 0 bases from V and 4 bases from J, leaving 5 bases between. Germline CDR1 is SGHRS and CDR2 is YFSETQ. The CDR3 loop is CASSLGQYEQYF. The DNA for the CDR3 is TGCGCCAGCAGCTTGGGTCAGTACGAGCAGTACTTC.

This clonotype has ten or more counts. The gene calls are TRBV5-1 and TRBJ2-7, with a possible D match to TRBD1 (6 bases). CDR3 length: 15 residues. Germline V gene data show CDR1 as SGHRS and CDR2 as YFSETQ. V shed 3 bases and J shed 0 bases, with 13 bases lying between them. As DNA, the CDR3 is TGCGCCAGCAGCTGGACACAGGGACACTCCTACGAGCAGTACTTC. Its protein product is CASSWTQGHSYEQYF.

The V and J genes are TRBV6-5 and TRBJ2-2; 7 positions agree with TRBD1. The CDR3 has 14 residues. The ends lost 4 bases at V and 4 bases at J; junction bases unmatched: 3. The germline gives CDR1 MNHEY, CDR2 SVGAGI. CDR3 loop: CASSFDRATGELFF. The CDR3 nucleotides are TGTGCCAGCAGTTTCGACAGGGCCACCGGGGAGCTGTTTTTT.

The chain couples TRBV20-1 to TRBJ2-7; 9 bases fit TRBD1. V gave up 1 base and J gave up 4 bases; unmatched junction bases: 5. There are 14 residues in the CDR3. Germline V gene lookup returns CDR1 DFQATT and CDR2 SNEGSKA (reference sequence). CDR3 loop: CSARALTGGYEQYF. The CDR3 DNA is TGCAGTGCTAGAGCCTTGACAGGGGGGTACGAGCAGTACTTC.

This chain links TRBV15 with TRBJ2-1; D is uncertain. Germline loops: CDR1 LNHNV, CDR2 YYDKDF (reference sequence). This CDR3 contains 15 residues. Trimming took 6 bases from V and 10 from J, leaving 22 bases between them. CDR3 amino acids: CATREAWTLSLEQFF. CDR3 sequence (DNA): TGTGCCACCAGAGAAGCTTGGACCCTTTCCCTGGAGCAGTTCTTC. Full variable domain (remainder filled in from reference TRBV15 and TRBJ2-1): DAMVIQNPRYQVTQFGKPVTLSCSQTLNHNVMYWYQQKSSQAPKLLFHYYDKDFNNEADTPDNFQSRRPNTSFCFLDIRSPGLGDTAMYLCATREAWTLSLEQFFGPGTRLTVL.

The chain has TRBV12-3 or TRBV12-4 and TRBJ1-3, with a tentative D call TRBD1 (5 bases). The CDR3 is made up of 15 amino acids. Trimming left V 6 bases short and J 1 base short, with 13 bases between. DNA for the CDR3: TGTGCCAGCAGCCAGGGAGGGTCTTCTGGAAACACCATATATTTT. As protein: CASSQGGSSGNTIYF.

A note on this clonotype: An end of the junction differs from the germline gene, which may be a read error. This chain joins TRBV28 and TRBJ1-1, with 8 bases lining up with TRBD1. CDR1 is MDHEN and CDR2 is SYDVKM in the germline V gene. The CDR3 runs to 19 residues. The CDR3 nucleotides read TGTTCCAGCAGTTTGTGGGGACCTAACGAGAGGAGACAGGGGACTGAAGCTTTCTTT. This translates into CSSSLWGPNERRQGTEAFF.

This clonotype was counted many times. The rearrangement links TRBV19 to TRBJ1-4; D perhaps matches TRBD1 (6 bases). This CDR3 has 15 residues. The V end lost 5 bases, the J end lost 7 bases, and 17 bases lay between the germline ends. Germline V gene sequence: CDR1 LNHDA, CDR2 SQIVND (reference sequence). The CDR3 nucleotides read TGTGCCAGTAGTTCAACTAGGGGGGCGGCTGAAAAACTGTTTTTT. This codes for CASSSTRGAAEKLFF.

The gene calls are TRBV9 and TRBJ2-7; D is ambiguous. The CDR3 contains 14 residues. Trimming pared 7 bases from V and 0 bases from J, leaving 14 bases between. CDR1 SGDLS and CDR2 YYNGEE come from the germline V gene. The CDR3 loop reads CASAEGSYSYEQYF. The CDR3 region has the DNA TGTGCCAGCGCCGAAGGGTCCTACTCCTACGAGCAGTACTTC.

The V and J genes are TRBV7-9 and TRBJ1-4, with unresolved D. V lost 7 bases and J 0 bases, leaving 12 bases between the germline ends. CDR3 length: 15 amino acids. Per germline, CDR1 SEHNR and CDR2 FQNEAQ (reference sequence). The CDR3 region has the DNA TGTGCCAGCACCCTTGGTTCTGCAACTAATGAAAAACTGTTTTTT. Its translation: CASTLGSATNEKLFF. The complete variable domain, with remaining parts taken from reference TRBV7-9 and TRBJ1-4, reads DTGVSQNPRHKITKRGQNVTFRCDPISEHNRLYWYRQTLGQGPEFLTYFQNEAQLEKSRLLSDRFSAERPKGSFSTLEIQRTEQGDSAMYLCASTLGSATNEKLFFGSGTQLSVL.

This clonotype was counted only a few times. The chain combines TRBV4-1 with TRBJ2-1; maybe TRBD2 (5 bases). The ends were cut back, 3 bases at V and 6 bases at J, with 18 bases in the middle. The CDR3 extends over 16 amino acids. From germline, CDR1 is MGHRA and CDR2 YSYEKL. The DNA for the CDR3 is TGCGCCAGCAGCCACGGAGGCGAAAGGTCGGGCAATGAGCAGTTCTTC. It encodes CASSHGGERSGNEQFF.

This clonotype has ten or more counts. This chain connects TRBV18 to TRBJ1-5; D gene ambiguous. The CDR3 is 15 residues long. Germline CDR1 KGHSH, CDR2 LQKENI. With 0 bases removed from V and 7 bases from J, the gap between germline ends came to 13 bases. DNA of the CDR3: TGTGCCAGCTCACCACCGGAGAGGGTCGGACAGCCCCAGCATTTT. Its translation is CASSPPERVGQPQHF. Drawing the rest from reference TRBV18 and TRBJ1-5, the complete variable domain is NAGVMQNPRHLVRRRGQEARLRCSPMKGHSHVYWYRQLPEEGLKFMVYLQKENIIDESGMPKERFSAEFPKEGPSILRIQQVVRGDSAAYFCASSPPERVGQPQHFGDGTRLSIL.

This clonotype has only a few counts. The genes are TRBV2 and TRBJ2-2; tentative D call: TRBD2 (5 bases). The V gene's germline CDR1 is SNHLY and CDR2 FYNNEI. Trimming pared 5 bases from V and 10 bases from J, leaving 23 bases between. This CDR3 is 16 amino acids long. The DNA for the CDR3 is TGTGCCAGCAGTCCCGGATTAAGCTGGGAGCGAGTGGAGCTGTTTTTT. It translates to CASSPGLSWERVELFF.

The gene calls are TRBV28 and TRBJ2-7; 9 bases are shared with TRBD2. The CDR3 spans 14 residues. J was trimmed by 4 bases and V by 6 bases; bases with no gene match: 7. Germline assignment: CDR1 MDHEN and CDR2 SYDVKM. In nucleotides, the CDR3 is TGTGCCAGCAGCAGACTAGCGGAGATATACGAGCAGTACTTC. It codes for CASSRLAEIYEQYF.

This clonotype was seen at least ten times. This rearrangement joins TRBV3-1 to TRBJ2-1; 11 bases line up with TRBD2. Germline CDR1 reads LGHDT; CDR2 reads YNNKEL (reference sequence). The CDR3 runs 15 residues. The junction had 6 bases not matched to a gene; V was cut back by 3 bases and J by 8 bases. The CDR3 DNA sequence: TGTGCCAGCAGCCATGTAGCGGGAGGGCCCGATGAGCAGTTCTTC. This translates into CASSHVAGGPDEQFF.